These 30 T cell receptor beta chains were sequenced from one sample in a study of cytomegalovirus exposure and HLA in healthy donors. 13 Jbeta primers and 60 Vbeta primers were used for the PCR. Measured with immunoSEQ multiplex PCR; TCRdb has only the in-frame clones, and not every one. The sample lists 90,000 to 150,000 clones, roughly 82% occurring once. Sequencing was performed on PBMCs. The source of these receptors is a woman under 30 in good health and CMV-seronegative.

The CDR3 here is CAWSESGYEQYF. Written as DNA, the CDR3 is TGTGCCTGGAGTGAGTCAGGCTACGAGCAGTACTTC. The chain links TRBV30 to TRBJ2-7; D unresolved. CDR3 length: 12 residues. V dropped 1 base and J dropped 3 bases, with 7 bases sitting between them. Germline V CDR1 and CDR2: GTSNPN, SVGIG (reference sequence).

This clone has only one observation. The V gene is TRBV9, the J gene TRBJ1-6; no definite D call. The CDR3 has 17 amino acids. Trimming left V 0 bases short and J 0 bases short, with 10 bases between. Germline CDR1 reads SGDLS; CDR2 reads YYNGEE. The chain's CDR3 is CASSVGAVSSYNSPLHF. CDR3 nucleotide sequence: TGTGCCAGCAGCGTAGGAGCGGTGAGCTCCTATAATTCACCCCTCCACTTT.

The chain uses TRBV5-1 and TRBJ2-2; D is ambiguous. The CDR3 has 14 amino acids. Germline loops: CDR1 SGHRS, CDR2 YFSETQ. With 2 bases removed from V and 1 base from J, the gap between germline ends came to 6 bases. The CDR3 loop reads CASSFSVNTGELFF. The CDR3 nucleotides are TGCGCCAGCAGCTTCAGCGTGAACACCGGGGAGCTGTTTTTT.

This clone came up a few times. The genes are TRBV18 and TRBJ1-3; D gene uncertain. CDR1 is KGHSH, CDR2 LQKENI, per germline. V was clipped by 6 bases and J by 2 bases, with 11 bases between them. There are 14 residues in the CDR3. CDR3 nucleotide sequence: TGTGCCAGCTCGCTTACAGAGACTGGAAACACCATATATTTT. Its translation: CASSLTETGNTIYF.

As for this clone: Other DNA sequences in this sample translate to the same CDR3. The chain recombines TRBV18 with TRBJ1-2; 9 nucleotides match TRBD1. With 1 base clipped from V and 6 bases from J, the junction kept 9 bases outside the gene matches. CDR1 KGHSH and CDR2 LQKENI come from the germline V gene. The CDR3 is 16 residues long. CDR3 loop: CASSPRAGQGVDGYTF. The CDR3 coding sequence is TGTGCCAGCTCACCACGAGCGGGACAGGGAGTCGATGGCTACACCTTC.

The rearrangement joins TRBV19 to TRBJ2-2, with TRBD1 matching 8 bases. The CDR3 runs to 17 residues. The V gene end was trimmed by 6 bases and the J gene end by 2 bases; junction bases not matched to a gene: 11. Germline CDR1 and CDR2: LNHDA and SQIVND (reference sequence). CDR3 sequence (DNA): TGTGCCAGTAGAAGCTTGGACAGGGAAGCAAACACCGGGGAGCTGTTTTTT. Amino acids: CASRSLDREANTGELFF. The full variable domain, in which reference TRBV19 and TRBJ2-2 provide the parts outside the CDR3, is DGGITQSPKYLFRKEGQNVTLSCEQNLNHDAMYWYRQDPGQGLRLIYYSQIVNDFQKGDIAEGYSVSREKKESFPLTVTSAQKNPTAFYLCASRSLDREANTGELFFGEGSRLTVL.

This clone occurred once. CDR3 sequence (DNA): TGTGCCAGCAGCAAAGATAGGGACACGTTCACAGATACGCAGTATTTT. Its translation is CASSKDRDTFTDTQYF. The chain carries TRBV21-1 and TRBJ2-3; no check of the table's D call, TRBD1, against the DNA was made. TRBV21-1 is shown as a pseudogene. The CDR3 loop spans 16 amino acids.

This clone was observed a handful of times. The chain combines TRBV7-2 with TRBJ1-1, with D tentatively TRBD1 (5 bases). V shed 2 bases and J shed 0 bases, with 22 bases lying between them. Germline V gives CDR1 SGHTA, CDR2 FQGNSA. This CDR3 has 19 amino acids. CDR3 in amino acids: CASSLWAGQTLTMNTEAFF. In nucleotides, the CDR3 is TGTGCCAGCAGCTTATGGGCGGGGCAGACACTTACGATGAACACTGAAGCTTTCTTT.

The chain has TRBV5-1 and TRBJ2-3, with D tentatively TRBD1 (6 bases). Per germline, CDR1 SGHRS and CDR2 YFSETQ. Between the trimmed V and J ends, which lost 0 bases and 3 bases, there was a span of 20 bases. The CDR3 consists of 18 residues. CDR3 nucleotides: TGCGCCAGCAGCTTGGCCGGTAGTAGCAACACAGGGACAGATACGCAGTATTTT. Translating gives CASSLAGSSNTGTDTQYF.

In this sample, this clone turned up once. The chain uses TRBV6-5 and TRBJ1-2, with D possibly matching TRBD1 (6 bases). Germline loops: CDR1 MNHEY, CDR2 SVGAGI. V shed 0 bases and J shed 2 bases, with 10 bases lying between them. The CDR3 contains 15 residues. The CDR3 sequence is CASSYSGTMNYGYTF. DNA for the CDR3: TGTGCCAGCAGTTACTCGGGGACAATGAACTATGGCTACACCTTC.

The table lists this clone with a count of one. This chain uses TRBV5-1 with TRBJ1-4, with 7 bases aligning to TRBD1. Germline-derived CDR1 and CDR2 are SGHRS and YFSETQ. The CDR3 covers 15 residues. Trimming took 4 bases from V and 0 from J; bases not matched to a gene: 3. The CDR3 bases are TGCGCCAGCAGCCCCACAGGGGCAACTAATGAAAAACTGTTTTTT. Its protein product is CASSPTGATNEKLFF.

The rearrangement uses TRBV7-2 and TRBJ2-5, with 7 bases identical to TRBD1. The J call is uncertain, as TRBJ2-7 better fits the DNA end. CDR3 length: 15 residues. The germline gives CDR1 SGHTA, CDR2 FQGNSA. The CDR3 region is CASSLMGQLPYEQYF. CDR3 DNA: TGTGCCAGCAGCTTGATGGGACAGCTTCCCTACGAGCAGTACTTC.

The chain has TRBV29-1 and TRBJ2-3, with 10 bases matching TRBD2. This CDR3 region has 13 residues. CDR1 and CDR2 from the germline V gene are SQVTM and ANQGSEA. Trimming cost V 5 bases and J 4 bases; bases outside gene matches: 3. DNA of the CDR3: TGCAGCGTTAGCGGGAGGGCCTCAGATACGCAGTATTTT. Residues: CSVSGRASDTQYF.

This chain joins TRBV5-1 and TRBJ2-7, with 8 nucleotides matching TRBD1. This CDR3 is 14 amino acids long. Germline-derived CDR1 and CDR2 are SGHRS and YFSETQ. Losses at the gene ends were 5 bases for V and 6 bases for J; bases not matched to a gene: 10. The CDR3 sequence: CASRKETGVGEQYF. CDR3 DNA sequence: TGCGCCAGCAGAAAAGAGACAGGGGTAGGCGAGCAGTACTTC.

This clone came up once. The rearrangement links TRBV12-5 to TRBJ1-3; maybe TRBD1 (6 bases). V was pared by 2 bases and J by 0 bases, with 8 bases between. Germline values: CDR1 LGHNT, CDR2 FRNRAP. This CDR3 has 15 residues. The chain's CDR3 is CASGLRDTSGNTIYF. CDR3 nucleotide sequence: TGTGCTAGTGGTTTGCGGGACACCTCTGGAAACACCATATATTTT.

The chain couples TRBV18 to TRBJ1-3, with D perhaps matching TRBD1 (6 bases). The CDR3 totals 14 residues. Deletions cut 0 bases from V and 10 bases from J, with 13 bases between. Germline assignment: CDR1 KGHSH and CDR2 LQKENI. In nucleotides, the CDR3 is TGTGCCAGCTCACCACCTCCTAAAAGGGGGACCATATATTTT. Translated: CASSPPPKRGTIYF.

The chain carries TRBV6-5 and TRBJ2-7; D may be TRBD2 (5 bases). Deletions cut 2 bases from V and 4 bases from J, with 6 bases between. Per germline, CDR1 MNHEY and CDR2 SVGAGI. This CDR3 is 12 amino acids long. The CDR3 region has the DNA TGTGCCAGCAGTTACCGGGGATACGAGCAGTACTTC. The encoded protein is CASSYRGYEQYF.

This chain's CDR3 is CAWSRLETQYF. DNA for the CDR3: TGTGCCTGGAGTCGTTTGGAGACCCAGTACTTC. This sequence joins TRBV30 and TRBJ2-5; the D is unclear. The CDR3 is 11 residues long. Germline assignment: CDR1 GTSNPN and CDR2 SVGIG (reference sequence). V lost 2 bases, J lost 5 bases, and 6 bases lay in between.

CDR3 coding DNA: TGCAGCGCGTCGACAGGGTCCATCCACGAGCAGTACTTC. Its translation: CSASTGSIHEQYF. This chain uses TRBV29-1 with TRBJ2-7, with TRBD1 identical over 7 bases. J lost 5 bases, V lost 7 bases, and 11 bases had no gene match. Germline CDR1 and CDR2: SQVTM and ANQGSEA. This CDR3 has 13 residues.

In its sample, this clone was seen a few times. The chain links TRBV30 to TRBJ1-3; D unclear. Looked up from germline, CDR1 is GTSNPN and CDR2 is SVGIG (reference sequence). V lost 0 bases and J lost 0, with 12 bases in between. This CDR3 comprises 16 residues. CDR3 coding DNA: TGTGCCTGGAGTGTGGACTCCTCTAGCTCTGGAAACACCATATATTTT. It translates to CAWSVDSSSSGNTIYF.

The rearrangement uses TRBV5-1 and TRBJ2-2, with D tentatively TRBD2 (5 bases). Germline V CDR1 and CDR2: SGHRS, YFSETQ. V was shortened by 2 bases and J by 1 base, with 9 bases between the two germline ends. The CDR3 is made up of 15 amino acids. CDR3 in amino acids: CASSLSGVNTGELFF. CDR3 in DNA: TGCGCCAGCAGCTTAAGCGGAGTGAACACCGGGGAGCTGTTTTTT.

The rearrangement joins TRBV7-2 to TRBJ1-2; no clear D gene. Per germline, CDR1 SGHTA and CDR2 FQGNSA. This CDR3 has 11 amino acids. The V and J ends lost 5 bases and 7 bases respectively, with 8 bases between them. The CDR3 bases are TGTGCCAGCAGCACAGCTGGTGGCTACACCTTC. Translating gives CASSTAGGYTF.

The chain couples TRBV30 to TRBJ2-3, with 9 bases aligning to TRBD2. V was pared by 7 bases and J by 5 bases, with 7 bases of the junction left unmatched. CDR1 and CDR2 (germline): GTSNPN, SVGIG (reference sequence). This CDR3 region has 13 residues. In nucleotides, the CDR3 is TGTGCCTTGCAAGCGGGGGGAGGAGATACGCAGTATTTT. Protein: CALQAGGGDTQYF.

The chain couples TRBV7-9 to TRBJ1-1; TRBD1 matches at 7 bases. Germline CDR1 is SEHNR and CDR2 is FQNEAQ (reference sequence). The J segment lost 6 bases and the V segment lost 5 bases, leaving 3 bases of the junction unmatched. This CDR3 spans 12 amino acids. The CDR3 nucleotides read TGTGCCAGCAGCCAGAGGGGGCCTGAAGCTTTCTTT. It yields the protein CASSQRGPEAFF.

The rearrangement uses TRBV7-9 and TRBJ2-1; a possible D gene is TRBD2 (5 bases). V was cut by 5 bases and J by 10 bases, with 15 bases left in between. The CDR3 is 13 residues long. Germline lookup yields CDR1 SEHNR and CDR2 FQNEAQ (reference sequence). CDR3 region: CASSLMGAKEQFF. The CDR3 bases are TGTGCCAGCAGCCTCATGGGAGCAAAGGAGCAGTTCTTC. The whole variable domain, filled in from reference TRBV7-9 and TRBJ2-1, reads DTGVSQNPRHKITKRGQNVTFRCDPISEHNRLYWYRQTLGQGPEFLTYFQNEAQLEKSRLLSDRFSAERPKGSFSTLEIQRTEQGDSAMYLCASSLMGAKEQFFGPGTRLTVL.

The V gene is TRBV5-6, the J gene TRBJ2-1; TRBD1 is a possible D gene (6 bases). The CDR3 extends over 15 amino acids. CDR1 is SGHDT and CDR2 is YYEEEE in the germline V gene. Trimming pared 1 base from V and 5 bases from J, leaving 13 bases between. As DNA, the CDR3 is TGTGCCAGCAGCTTGCAGTCAGGGGAGAACAATGAGCAGTTCTTC. Translating it yields CASSLQSGENNEQFF.

The chain combines TRBV21-1 with TRBJ1-2; the listed D gene, TRBD1, was not tested against the DNA. TRBV21-1 is classified as a pseudogene. The CDR3 spans 17 residues. CDR3 nucleotide sequence: TGTGCCAGCAGCAAGGAGGGACAGGGTCCGGGCGGCTATGGCTACACCTTC. Amino acid sequence: CASSKEGQGPGGYGYTF.

The gene calls are TRBV6-1 and TRBJ2-1, with TRBD2 as a possible D gene (6 bases). Trimming cost V 2 bases and J 3 bases, with 14 bases left between them. This CDR3 has 16 residues. Per germline, CDR1 MNHNS and CDR2 SASEGT. The chain's CDR3 is CASSEFTGGVYNEQFF. CDR3 bases: TGTGCCAGCAGTGAATTCACAGGAGGGGTCTACAATGAGCAGTTCTTC.

The chain employs TRBV2 and TRBJ2-1; D is undetermined. This CDR3 comprises 13 residues. CDR1 and CDR2 (germline): SNHLY, FYNNEI. Trimming took off 5 bases at V and 4 bases at J, with 9 bases between the two ends. The chain's CDR3 is CASSSATYNEQFF. The CDR3 nucleotides are TGTGCCAGCAGTTCCGCTACGTACAATGAGCAGTTCTTC.

The chain joins TRBV15 to TRBJ2-3, with D unresolved. Germline-derived CDR1 and CDR2 are LNHNV and YYDKDF (reference sequence). V shed 0 bases and J shed 6 bases, with 4 bases lying between them. The CDR3 extends over 12 amino acids. CDR3 sequence: CATSRDYDTQYF. The DNA of the CDR3 is TGTGCCACCAGCAGAGATTATGATACGCAGTATTTT.